The rows below give T cell receptor beta chains drawn from one sample of a study of blood T cell repertoires in COVID-19. Method: immunoSEQ multiplex PCR; TCRdb's copy keeps in-frame clones and lacks some. The sample records about 170,000 clones, around 89% being singletons. The sequencing sample was made of peripheral blood. Receptor source: a man between 50 and 59 years old who had recovered from COVID-19. The CDR3 runs from the conserved cysteine through the conserved F or W. D genes are given only for firm matches. Rows may omit the clone size; those that give it use once, few, many or a size class.

size: .; J: TRBJ1-5; V: TRBV7-2; D: .; CDR3: CASSSGQSYQPQHF; DNA: TGTGCCAGCAGCTCCGGACAGAGCTATCAGCCCCAGCATTTT
size: .; J: TRBJ1-1; V: TRBV23-1; D: .; CDR3: CASSHARNTEAFF; DNA: TGCGCCAGCAGTCACGCCAGGAACACTGAAGCTTTCTTT
size: .; J: TRBJ2-7; V: TRBV27; D: TRBD2; CDR3: CASSPTSGDEQYF; DNA: TGTGCCAGCAGTCCGACTAGCGGGGACGAGCAGTACTTC
size: .; J: TRBJ2-1; V: TRBV19; D: TRBD2; CDR3: CASSLGLAGTGQFF; DNA: TGTGCCAGTAGTCTGGGACTAGCGGGGACGGGGCAGTTCTTC
size: .; J: TRBJ1-2; V: TRBV19; D: .; CDR3: CASSIEWQGNYGYTF; DNA: TGTGCCAGTAGTATCGAGTGGCAGGGGAACTATGGCTACACCTTC
size: .; J: TRBJ2-3; V: TRBV21-1; D: .; CDR3: CASSTLAGGRTDTQYF; DNA: TGTGCCAGCAGCACCTTGGCGGGGGGCCGCACAGATACGCAGTATTTT
size: few; J: TRBJ2-2; V: TRBV3-1/TRBV3-2; D: TRBD2; CDR3: CASSRREFNTGELFF; DNA: TGTGCCAGCAGCAGGCGGGAGTTCAACACCGGGGAGCTGTTTTTT
size: .; J: TRBJ2-1; V: TRBV5-6; D: .; CDR3: CASTIWGRDYNEQFF; DNA: TGTGCCAGTACTATTTGGGGCCGAGACTACAATGAGCAGTTCTTC
size: few; J: TRBJ2-3; V: TRBV27; D: .; CDR3: CASSPRDFTDTQYF; DNA: TGTGCCAGCAGTCCTCGGGACTTTACAGATACGCAGTATTTT
size: .; J: TRBJ2-7; V: TRBV27; D: TRBD2; CDR3: CASSRTSGPYEQYF; DNA: TGTGCCAGCAGTCGGACTAGCGGACCCTACGAGCAGTACTTC
size: .; J: TRBJ2-3; V: TRBV7-9; D: TRBD1; CDR3: CASSEQGYTQYF; DNA: TGTGCCAGCAGCGAACAGGGGTATACGCAGTATTTT
size: .; J: TRBJ2-7; V: TRBV5-1; D: TRBD1; CDR3: CASSAGQGAREQYF; DNA: TGCGCCAGCAGCGCGGGACAGGGGGCGCGGGAGCAGTACTTC
size: once; J: TRBJ2-3; V: TRBV2; D: .; CDR3: CASSDGDTQYF; DNA: TGTGCCAGCAGTGACGGAGATACGCAGTATTTT
size: .; J: TRBJ2-2; V: TRBV7-6; D: TRBD2; CDR3: CASSSSGSGTGELFF; DNA: TGTGCCAGCAGCTCTAGCGGGAGTGGGACCGGGGAGCTGTTTTTT
size: few; J: TRBJ2-7; V: TRBV7-9; D: .; CDR3: CASSAPGAYEQYF; DNA: TGTGCCAGCAGCGCCCCGGGGGCCTACGAGCAGTACTTC
size: .; J: TRBJ1-2; V: TRBV4-3; D: .; CDR3: CASSQDQAGDYGYTF; DNA: TGCGCCAGCAGCCAAGATCAGGCAGGGGACTATGGCTACACCTTC
size: .; J: TRBJ2-2; V: TRBV5-1; D: TRBD1; CDR3: CASSLARTGNTGELFF; DNA: TGCGCCAGCAGCTTGGCTAGGACAGGGAACACCGGGGAGCTGTTTTTT
size: .; J: TRBJ1-3; V: TRBV7-9; D: .; CDR3: CASSFPGRRIDPGNTIYF; DNA: TGTGCCAGCAGCTTCCCCGGCCGGAGAATCGATCCCGGAAACACCATATATTTT
size: .; J: TRBJ1-2; V: TRBV7-8; D: .; CDR3: CASSLRDYRIHGYTF; DNA: TGTGCCAGCAGCTTAAGGGACTATCGGATCCATGGCTACACCTTC
size: .; J: TRBJ2-7; V: TRBV5-1; D: .; CDR3: CASSLGAGRSYEQYF; DNA: TGCGCCAGCAGCTTGGGGGCAGGGAGGTCCTACGAGCAGTACTTC
size: .; J: TRBJ2-3; V: TRBV7-2; D: .; CDR3: CASSSRVASPTDTQYF; DNA: TGTGCCAGCAGCTCCAGGGTGGCTTCTCCCACAGATACGCAGTATTTT
size: .; J: TRBJ2-1; V: TRBV2; D: .; CDR3: CASRSGTSRANEQFF; DNA: TGTGCCAGCAGGTCCGGGACTTCGAGGGCCAATGAGCAGTTCTTC
size: .; J: TRBJ1-1; V: TRBV6-5; D: .; CDR3: CASWLNTEAFF; DNA: TGTGCCAGCTGGCTGAACACTGAAGCTTTCTTT
size: .; J: TRBJ2-3; V: TRBV19; D: TRBD1; CDR3: CASSIDRVGTDTQYF; DNA: TGTGCCAGTAGCATTGACAGGGTGGGTACAGATACGCAGTATTTT
size: few; J: TRBJ2-3; V: TRBV5-4; D: TRBD2; CDR3: CASSAGLAANTDTQYF; DNA: TGTGCCAGCAGCGCCGGACTAGCGGCAAACACAGATACGCAGTATTTT
size: .; J: TRBJ2-5; V: TRBV7-2; D: .; CDR3: CASSLAGLRETQYF; DNA: TGTGCCAGCAGCTTAGCGGGGCTACGGGAGACCCAGTACTTC
size: once; J: TRBJ1-1; V: TRBV21-1; D: .; CDR3: CASSKLEEMNTEAFF; DNA: TGTGCCAGCAGCAAATTGGAGGAGATGAACACTGAAGCTTTCTTT
size: .; J: TRBJ2-7; V: TRBV6-2/TRBV6-3; D: .; CDR3: CASSYSTGFGEQYF; DNA: TGTGCCAGCAGTTACTCGACAGGATTTGGGGAGCAGTACTTC
size: .; J: TRBJ1-4; V: TRBV5-1; D: TRBD1; CDR3: CASSSTGGAGEKLFF; DNA: TGCGCCAGCAGCTCCACAGGGGGCGCGGGTGAAAAACTGTTTTTT
size: .; J: TRBJ2-2; V: TRBV9; D: TRBD1; CDR3: CASSAGTASTGELFF; DNA: TGTGCCAGCAGCGCTGGGACAGCGAGCACCGGGGAGCTGTTTTTT
size: .; J: TRBJ1-3; V: TRBV7-9; D: TRBD1; CDR3: CASSLGVGTGSGGNTIYF; DNA: TGTGCCAGCAGCTTAGGTGTCGGGACAGGGTCAGGTGGAAACACCATATATTTT
size: .; J: TRBJ2-7; V: TRBV9; D: TRBD2; CDR3: CASSLGLAGFEQYF; DNA: TGTGCCAGCAGCTTGGGACTAGCGGGATTCGAGCAGTACTTC
size: .; J: TRBJ1-5; V: TRBV3-1/TRBV3-2; D: .; CDR3: CASSQDPTQPQHF; DNA: TGTGCCAGCAGCCAAGATCCTACGCAGCCCCAGCATTTT
size: .; J: TRBJ1-2; V: TRBV4-3; D: TRBD1; CDR3: CASSQDLQTGLTYGYTF; DNA: TGCGCCAGCAGCCAAGACCTCCAGACAGGGTTAACTTATGGCTACACCTTC
size: few; J: TRBJ2-1; V: TRBV12-3/TRBV12-4; D: .; CDR3: CASTPTRSNEQFF; DNA: TGTGCCAGCACTCCGACTAGGAGCAATGAGCAGTTCTTC
size: .; J: TRBJ1-2; V: TRBV30; D: .; CDR3: CAWSVDSARGGGYTF; DNA: TGTGCCTGGAGTGTAGACAGCGCCCGGGGGGGTGGCTACACCTTC
size: .; J: TRBJ2-5; V: TRBV2; D: .; CDR3: CATKASRDGTQYF; DNA: TGTGCCACCAAAGCGAGCAGAGACGGGACCCAGTACTTC
size: .; J: TRBJ2-1; V: TRBV7-2; D: TRBD2; CDR3: CASSLGLAGAPGREQFF; DNA: TGTGCCAGCAGCCTGGGACTAGCGGGGGCCCCTGGTCGCGAGCAGTTCTTC
size: once; J: TRBJ1-2; V: TRBV4-3; D: .; CDR3: CASSQVGLEKQGKGNYGYTF; DNA: TGCGCCAGCAGCCAGGTGGGCTTGGAAAAGCAGGGGAAGGGCAACTATGGCTACACCTTC
size: .; J: TRBJ2-7; V: TRBV9; D: TRBD2; CDR3: CASSGPKGLAGMYF; DNA: TGTGCCAGCAGCGGACCGAAGGGACTAGCGGGAATGTACTTC
size: .; J: TRBJ1-2; V: TRBV7-2; D: TRBD1; CDR3: CASSFNRGPYGYTF; DNA: TGTGCCAGCAGCTTCAACAGGGGCCCCTATGGCTACACCTTC
size: .; J: TRBJ2-2; V: TRBV5-1; D: TRBD2; CDR3: CASSLALAGDTGELFF; DNA: TGCGCCAGCAGCTTGGCGTTAGCGGGGGACACCGGGGAGCTGTTTTTT
size: .; J: TRBJ2-7; V: TRBV2; D: .; CDR3: CASSEETGLSYEQYF; DNA: TGTGCCAGCAGTGAAGAGACGGGGTTGAGTTACGAGCAGTACTTC